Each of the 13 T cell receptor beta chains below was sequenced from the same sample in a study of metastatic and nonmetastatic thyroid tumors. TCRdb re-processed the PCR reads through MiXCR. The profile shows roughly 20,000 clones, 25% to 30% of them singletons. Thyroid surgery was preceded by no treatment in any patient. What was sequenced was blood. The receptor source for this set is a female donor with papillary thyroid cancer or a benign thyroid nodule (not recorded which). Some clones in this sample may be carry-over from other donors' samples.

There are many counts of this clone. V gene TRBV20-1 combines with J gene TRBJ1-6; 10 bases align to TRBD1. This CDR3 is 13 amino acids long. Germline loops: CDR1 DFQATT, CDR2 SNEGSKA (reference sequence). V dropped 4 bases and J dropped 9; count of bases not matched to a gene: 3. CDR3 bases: TGCAGTGCTACAGGACAGGGGGTTTCACCCCTCCACTTT. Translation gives CSATGQGVSPLHF.

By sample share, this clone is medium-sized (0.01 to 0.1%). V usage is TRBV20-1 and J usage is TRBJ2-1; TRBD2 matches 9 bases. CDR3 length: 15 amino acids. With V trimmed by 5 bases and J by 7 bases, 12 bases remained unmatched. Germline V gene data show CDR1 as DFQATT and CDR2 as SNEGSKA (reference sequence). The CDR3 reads CSALRAGGRTNEQFF. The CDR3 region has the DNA TGCAGTGCTCTTAGAGCGGGGGGCCGTACTAATGAGCAGTTCTTC.

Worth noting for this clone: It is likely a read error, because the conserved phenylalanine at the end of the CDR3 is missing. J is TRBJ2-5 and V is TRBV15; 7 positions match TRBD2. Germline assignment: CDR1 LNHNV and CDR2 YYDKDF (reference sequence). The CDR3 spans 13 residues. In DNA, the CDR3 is TGTGCCACCAGTATAATAGCGGGCGAGACACAGTACGAC. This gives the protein CATSIIAGETQYD.

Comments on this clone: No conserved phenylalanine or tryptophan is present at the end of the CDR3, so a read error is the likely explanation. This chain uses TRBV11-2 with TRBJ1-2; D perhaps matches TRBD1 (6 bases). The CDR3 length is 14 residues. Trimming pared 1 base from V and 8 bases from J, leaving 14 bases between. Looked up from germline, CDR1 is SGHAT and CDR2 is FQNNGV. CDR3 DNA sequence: TGTGCCAGCAGCTTAGGGTCGGGGGCGCAAGGCTACACCCTC. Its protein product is CASSLGSGAQGYTL.

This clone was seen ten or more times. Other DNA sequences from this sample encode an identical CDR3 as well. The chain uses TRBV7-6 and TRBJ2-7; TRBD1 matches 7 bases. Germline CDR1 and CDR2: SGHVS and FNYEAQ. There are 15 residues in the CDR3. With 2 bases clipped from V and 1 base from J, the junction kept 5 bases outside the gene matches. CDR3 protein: CASSLTGQPSYEQYF. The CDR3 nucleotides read TGTGCCAGCAGCTTAACGGGACAGCCATCCTACGAGCAGTACTTC. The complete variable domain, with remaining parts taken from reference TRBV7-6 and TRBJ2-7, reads GAGVSQSPRYKVTKRGQDVALRCDPISGHVSLYWYRQALGQGPEFLTYFNYEAQQDKSGLPNDRFSAERPEGSISTLTIQRTEQRDSAMYRCASSLTGQPSYEQYFGPGTRLTVT.

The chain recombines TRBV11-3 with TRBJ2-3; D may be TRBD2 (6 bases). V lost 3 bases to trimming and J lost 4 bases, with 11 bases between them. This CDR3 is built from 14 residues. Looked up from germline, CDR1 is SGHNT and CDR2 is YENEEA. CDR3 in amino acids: CASSLTGTSDTQYF. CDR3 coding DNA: TGTGCCAGCAGCTTGACCGGGACTTCAGATACGCAGTATTTT.

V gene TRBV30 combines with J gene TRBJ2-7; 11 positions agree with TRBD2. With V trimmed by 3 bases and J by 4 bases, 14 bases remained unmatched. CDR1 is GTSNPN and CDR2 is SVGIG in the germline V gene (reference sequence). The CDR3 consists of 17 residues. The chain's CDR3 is CAWRLRTSGRVEYEQYF. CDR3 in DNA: TGTGCCTGGAGACTCAGGACTAGCGGGCGGGTTGAGTACGAGCAGTACTTC.

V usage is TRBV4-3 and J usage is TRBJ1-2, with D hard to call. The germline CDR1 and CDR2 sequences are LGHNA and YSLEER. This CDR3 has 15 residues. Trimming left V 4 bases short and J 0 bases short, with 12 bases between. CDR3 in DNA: TGCGCCAGCAGCCGAATGACGGAGACTAACTATGGCTACACCTTC. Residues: CASSRMTETNYGYTF.

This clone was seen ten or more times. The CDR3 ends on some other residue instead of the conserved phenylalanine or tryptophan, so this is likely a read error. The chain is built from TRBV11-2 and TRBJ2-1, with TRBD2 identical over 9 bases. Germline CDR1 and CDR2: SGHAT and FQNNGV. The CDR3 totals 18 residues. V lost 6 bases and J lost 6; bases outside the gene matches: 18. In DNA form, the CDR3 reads TGTGCCAGCAGTCTAACCCCCTATCCGGGACTAGCTTTCAATGAGCAGTTCCTC. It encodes CASSLTPYPGLAFNEQFL.

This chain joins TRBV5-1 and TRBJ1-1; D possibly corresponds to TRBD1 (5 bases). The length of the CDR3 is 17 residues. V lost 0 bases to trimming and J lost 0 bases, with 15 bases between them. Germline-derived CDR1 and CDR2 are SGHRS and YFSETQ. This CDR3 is CASSLGQTARVNTEAFF. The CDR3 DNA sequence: TGCGCCAGCAGCTTGGGCCAAACTGCCAGGGTGAACACTGAAGCTTTCTTT.

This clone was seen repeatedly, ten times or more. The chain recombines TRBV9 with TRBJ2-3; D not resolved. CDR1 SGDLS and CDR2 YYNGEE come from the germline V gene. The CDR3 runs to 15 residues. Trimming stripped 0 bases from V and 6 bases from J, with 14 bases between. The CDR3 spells CASSVADGPVDTQYF. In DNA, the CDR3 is TGTGCCAGCAGCGTAGCAGACGGACCTGTGGATACGCAGTATTTT. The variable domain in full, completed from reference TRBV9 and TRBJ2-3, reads DSGVTQTPKHLITATGQRVTLRCSPRSGDLSVYWYQQSLDQGLQFLIQYYNGEERAKGNILERFSAQQFPDLHSELNLSSLELGDSALYFCASSVADGPVDTQYFGPGTRLTVL.

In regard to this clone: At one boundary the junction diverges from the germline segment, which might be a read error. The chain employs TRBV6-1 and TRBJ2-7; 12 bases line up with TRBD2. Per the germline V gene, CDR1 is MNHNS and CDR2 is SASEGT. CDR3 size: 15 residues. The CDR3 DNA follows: TGTGCCAGCAGAGAAGGACTAGCGGGGACCTACGAGCAGTACTTC. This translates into CASREGLAGTYEQYF.

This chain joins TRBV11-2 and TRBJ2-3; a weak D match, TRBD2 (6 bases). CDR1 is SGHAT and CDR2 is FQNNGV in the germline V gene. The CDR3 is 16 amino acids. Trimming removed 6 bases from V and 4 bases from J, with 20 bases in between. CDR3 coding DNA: TGTGCCAGCAGTTTTAGGTCGGGAGCCCGGGCAGATACGCAGTATTTT. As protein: CASSFRSGARADTQYF. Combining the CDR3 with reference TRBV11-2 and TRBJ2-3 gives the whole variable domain EAGVAQSPRYKIIEKRQSVAFWCNPISGHATLYWYQQILGQGPKLLIQFQNNGVVDDSQLPKDRFSAERLKGVDSTLKIQPAKLEDSAVYLCASSFRSGARADTQYFGPGTRLTVL.